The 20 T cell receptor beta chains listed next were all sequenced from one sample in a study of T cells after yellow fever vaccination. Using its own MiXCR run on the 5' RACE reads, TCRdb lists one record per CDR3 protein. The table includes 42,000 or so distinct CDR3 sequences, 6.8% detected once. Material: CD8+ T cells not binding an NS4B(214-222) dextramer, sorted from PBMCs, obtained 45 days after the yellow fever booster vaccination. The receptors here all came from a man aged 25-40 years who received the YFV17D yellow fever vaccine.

CDR3 nucleotide sequence: TGTGCCAGCAGCCAAGAAACCGGGAACGAGCAGTACTTC. It specifies CASSQETGNEQYF. The rearrangement uses TRBV4-2 and TRBJ2-7; possibly TRBD2 for D (5 bases). There are 13 residues in the CDR3. V gave up 0 bases and J gave up 5 bases, with 8 bases separating them. Germline V gene lookup returns CDR1 LGHNA and CDR2 YNFKEQ.

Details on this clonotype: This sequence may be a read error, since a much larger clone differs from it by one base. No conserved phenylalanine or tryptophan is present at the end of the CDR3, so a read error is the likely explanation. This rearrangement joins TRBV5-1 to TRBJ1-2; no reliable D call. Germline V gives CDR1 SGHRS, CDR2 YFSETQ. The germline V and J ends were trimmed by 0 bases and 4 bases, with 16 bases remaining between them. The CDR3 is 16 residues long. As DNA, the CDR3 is TGCGCCAGCAGCTTGGCTGTGTCAGAATCCTCCTATGGCTACACCATC. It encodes CASSLAVSESSYGYTI.

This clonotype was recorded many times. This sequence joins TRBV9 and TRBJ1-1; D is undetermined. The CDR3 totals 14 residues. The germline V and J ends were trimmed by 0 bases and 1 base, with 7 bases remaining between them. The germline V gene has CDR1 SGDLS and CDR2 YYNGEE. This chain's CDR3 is CASSVAGQNTEAFF. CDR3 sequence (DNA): TGTGCCAGCAGCGTAGCTGGGCAGAACACTGAAGCTTTCTTT.

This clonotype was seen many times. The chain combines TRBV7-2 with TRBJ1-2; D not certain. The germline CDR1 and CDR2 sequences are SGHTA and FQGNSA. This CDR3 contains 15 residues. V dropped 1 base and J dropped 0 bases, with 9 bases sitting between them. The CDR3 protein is CASSLDLDANYGYTF. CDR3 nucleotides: TGTGCCAGCAGCTTAGATCTGGACGCTAACTATGGCTACACCTTC.

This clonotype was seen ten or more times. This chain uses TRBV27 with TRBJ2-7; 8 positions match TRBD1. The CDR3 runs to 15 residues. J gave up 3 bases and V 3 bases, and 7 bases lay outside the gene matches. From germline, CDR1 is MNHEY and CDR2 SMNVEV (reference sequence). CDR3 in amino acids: CASSFSTGVGYEQYF. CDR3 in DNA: TGTGCCAGCAGTTTCTCGACAGGGGTAGGCTACGAGCAGTACTTC.

The CDR3 spells CASSASSGPLGEQFF. CDR3 bases: TGTGCCAGCAGCGCCTCAAGCGGGCCTTTGGGTGAGCAGTTCTTC. This chain connects TRBV9 to TRBJ2-1, with D maybe TRBD2 (6 bases). The CDR3 is made up of 15 amino acids. Deletions cut 3 bases from V and 9 bases from J, with 19 bases between. Germline V gene sequence: CDR1 SGDLS, CDR2 YYNGEE.

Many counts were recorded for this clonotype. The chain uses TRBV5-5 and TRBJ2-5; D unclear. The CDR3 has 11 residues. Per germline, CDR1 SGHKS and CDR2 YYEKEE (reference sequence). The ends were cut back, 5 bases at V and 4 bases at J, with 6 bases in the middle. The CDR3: CASRLLETQYF. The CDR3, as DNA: TGTGCCAGCAGACTGCTAGAGACCCAGTACTTC.

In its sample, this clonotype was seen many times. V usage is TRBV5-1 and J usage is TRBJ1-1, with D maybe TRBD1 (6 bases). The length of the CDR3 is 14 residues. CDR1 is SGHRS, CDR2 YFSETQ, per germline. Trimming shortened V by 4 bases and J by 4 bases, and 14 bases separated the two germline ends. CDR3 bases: TGCGCCAGCAGCACAGGGACCGGGAGCACTGAAGCTTTCTTT. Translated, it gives CASSTGTGSTEAFF.

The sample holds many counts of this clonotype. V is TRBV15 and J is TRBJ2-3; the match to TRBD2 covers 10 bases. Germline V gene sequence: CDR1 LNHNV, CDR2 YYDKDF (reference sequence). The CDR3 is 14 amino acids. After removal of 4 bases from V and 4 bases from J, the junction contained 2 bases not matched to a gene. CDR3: CATSMGLASDTQYF. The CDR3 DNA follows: TGTGCCACCAGCATGGGACTAGCGTCAGATACGCAGTATTTT.

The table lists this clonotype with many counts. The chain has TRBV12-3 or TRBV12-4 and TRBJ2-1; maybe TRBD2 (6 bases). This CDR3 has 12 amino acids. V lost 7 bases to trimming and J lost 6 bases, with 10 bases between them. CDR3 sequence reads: CASIGLLNEQFF. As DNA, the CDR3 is TGTGCCAGCATCGGACTACTCAATGAGCAGTTCTTC.

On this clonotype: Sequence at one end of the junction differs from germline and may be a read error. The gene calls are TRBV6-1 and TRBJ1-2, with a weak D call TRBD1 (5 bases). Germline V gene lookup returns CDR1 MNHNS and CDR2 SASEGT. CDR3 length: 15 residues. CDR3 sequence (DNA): TGTGCCCGCAGCGGGAAGGTGAGGGGCTACTATGGCTACACCTTC. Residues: CARSGKVRGYYGYTF.

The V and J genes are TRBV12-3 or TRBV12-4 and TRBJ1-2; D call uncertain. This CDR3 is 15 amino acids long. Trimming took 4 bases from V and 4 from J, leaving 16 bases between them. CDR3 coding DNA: TGTGCCAGCAGTTCCCTCCGCCAGGACGCCTATGGCTACACCTTC. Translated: CASSSLRQDAYGYTF.

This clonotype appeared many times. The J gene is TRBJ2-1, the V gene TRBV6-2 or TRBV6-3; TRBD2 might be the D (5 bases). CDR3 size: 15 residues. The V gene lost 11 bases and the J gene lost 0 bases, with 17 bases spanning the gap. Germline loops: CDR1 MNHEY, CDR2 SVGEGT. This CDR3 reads CACSLTDFSYNEQFF. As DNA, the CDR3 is TGTGCCTGCTCGCTGACGGACTTCTCCTACAATGAGCAGTTCTTC.

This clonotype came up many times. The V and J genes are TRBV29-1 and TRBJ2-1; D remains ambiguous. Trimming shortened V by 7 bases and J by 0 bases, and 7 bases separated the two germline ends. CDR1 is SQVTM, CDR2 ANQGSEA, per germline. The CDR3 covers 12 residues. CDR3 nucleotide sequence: TGCAGCGCTCCCAGCTCCTACAATGAGCAGTTCTTC. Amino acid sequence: CSAPSSYNEQFF.

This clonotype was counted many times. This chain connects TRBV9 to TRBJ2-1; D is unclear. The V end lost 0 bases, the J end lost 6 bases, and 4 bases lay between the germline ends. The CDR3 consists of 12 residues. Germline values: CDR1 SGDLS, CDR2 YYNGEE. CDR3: CASSVVSNEQFF. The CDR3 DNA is TGTGCCAGCAGCGTAGTCTCCAATGAGCAGTTCTTC.

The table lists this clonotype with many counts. The CDR3 DNA sequence: TGCGCCAGCAGCTATAGCGAGACCCAGTACTTC. Encoded protein: CASSYSETQYF. The chain has TRBV5-1 and TRBJ2-5; no reliable D call. Germline CDR1 and CDR2: SGHRS and YFSETQ. The CDR3 totals 11 residues. Trimming cost V 3 bases and J 5 bases, with 5 bases left between them.

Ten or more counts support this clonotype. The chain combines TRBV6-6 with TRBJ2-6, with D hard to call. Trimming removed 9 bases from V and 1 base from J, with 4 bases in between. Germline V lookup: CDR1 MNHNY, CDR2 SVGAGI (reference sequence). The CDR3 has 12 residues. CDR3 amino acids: CASTSGANVLTF. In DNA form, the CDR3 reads TGTGCCAGTACATCTGGGGCCAACGTCCTGACTTTC.

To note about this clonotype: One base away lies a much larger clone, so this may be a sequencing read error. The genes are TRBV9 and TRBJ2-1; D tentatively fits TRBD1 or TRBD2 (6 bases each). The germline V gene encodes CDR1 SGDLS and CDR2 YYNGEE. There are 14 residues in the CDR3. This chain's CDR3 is CASSPPPGADEQLF. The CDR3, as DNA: TGTGCCAGCAGCCCCCCACCGGGGGCGGACGAGCAGCTCTTC.

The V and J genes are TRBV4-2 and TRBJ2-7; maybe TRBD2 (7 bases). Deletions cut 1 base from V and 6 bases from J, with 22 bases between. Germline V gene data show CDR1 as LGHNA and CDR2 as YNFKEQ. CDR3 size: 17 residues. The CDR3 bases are TGTGCCAGCAGCCAAGTGACAGTTCTCGGGGGGCAGGGCGAGCAGTACTTC. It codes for CASSQVTVLGGQGEQYF.

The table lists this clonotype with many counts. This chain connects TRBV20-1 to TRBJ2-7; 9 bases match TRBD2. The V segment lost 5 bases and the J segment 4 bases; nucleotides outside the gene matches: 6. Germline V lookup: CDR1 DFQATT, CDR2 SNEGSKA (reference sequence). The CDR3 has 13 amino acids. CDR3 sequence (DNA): TGCAGTGCTGGGCGACTAGCGGAATACGAGCAGTACTTC. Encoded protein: CSAGRLAEYEQYF.